A single sample gave rise to the 13 T cell receptor beta chains below, sequenced in a study of cytomegalovirus exposure and HLA in healthy donors. Amplification used 60 Vbeta primers and 13 Jbeta primers. Method: immunoSEQ multiplex PCR; TCRdb's copy keeps in-frame clones and lacks some. The profile shows roughly 220,000 clones, roughly 80% of them singletons. The sequenced material came from PBMCs. The receptors stem from a middle-aged woman in good health and CMV-seronegative.

This clone appeared once. This sequence joins TRBV4-1 and TRBJ2-2; D is uncertain. Germline assignment: CDR1 MGHRA and CDR2 YSYEKL. With 1 base removed from V and 2 bases from J, the gap between germline ends came to 8 bases. This CDR3 is 15 amino acids long. Here the CDR3 reads CASSQVATNTGELFF. The CDR3, as DNA: TGCGCCAGCAGCCAAGTTGCCACTAACACCGGGGAGCTGTTTTTT.

The rearrangement links TRBV5-6 to TRBJ2-7; TRBD1 matches at 9 bases. The junction had 8 bases not matched to a gene; V was cut back by 0 bases and J by 4 bases. The CDR3 has 16 amino acids. The germline gives CDR1 SGHDT, CDR2 YYEEEE. The CDR3 spells CASSLGTGQGNYEQYF. The CDR3 DNA reads TGTGCCAGCAGCTTGGGGACGGGACAGGGAAATTACGAGCAGTACTTC.

The J gene is TRBJ1-1, the V gene TRBV16, with a weak D call TRBD1 (5 bases). The germline V and J ends were trimmed by 0 bases and 1 base, with 9 bases remaining between them. The CDR3 runs to 15 residues. Germline CDR1 KGHSY, CDR2 FQNENV. The CDR3 sequence is CASSQSLTGNTEAFF. CDR3 sequence (DNA): TGTGCCAGCAGCCAATCTTTAACAGGGAACACTGAAGCTTTCTTT.

The chain is built from TRBV7-2 and TRBJ2-1; 9 bases align to TRBD2. The germline CDR1 and CDR2 sequences are SGHTA and FQGNSA. V was pared by 5 bases and J by 6 bases, with 11 bases of the junction left unmatched. The length of the CDR3 is 16 residues. CDR3 DNA sequence: TGTGCCAGCAGCGACGCCGGGACTAGCCTTTTCAATGAGCAGTTCTTC. It codes for CASSDAGTSLFNEQFF. Full variable domain (missing parts from reference TRBV7-2 and TRBJ2-1): GAGVSQSPSNKVTEKGKDVELRCDPISGHTALYWYRQSLGQGLEFLIYFQGNSAPDKSGLPSDRFSAERTGGSVSTLTIQRTQQEDSAVYLCASSDAGTSLFNEQFFGPGTRLTVL.

This clone was seen a handful of times. The chain recombines TRBV16 with TRBJ2-3, with TRBD1 identical over 10 bases. Germline V gene data show CDR1 as KGHSY and CDR2 as FQNENV. The trim removed 2 bases at V and 1 base at J, leaving 0 bases unmatched. The CDR3 runs 15 residues. The CDR3 loop is CASSQDRGRTDTQYF. DNA of the CDR3: TGTGCCAGCAGCCAAGACAGGGGGCGCACAGATACGCAGTATTTT.

V usage is TRBV5-4 and J usage is TRBJ2-2; 7 positions agree with TRBD1. The germline CDR1 and CDR2 sequences are SGHNT and YYREEE (reference sequence). The CDR3 spans 14 residues. V trimming: 4 bases; J trimming: 5 bases; junction bases outside the gene matches: 5. The CDR3 DNA reads TGTGCCAGCAGCACGGGACAGCAGACCGGGGAGCTGTTTTTT. Protein product: CASSTGQQTGELFF.

The CDR3 DNA reads TGTGCCAGCAGCCGGCGACTTGAAGCCGGGGAGCTGTTTTTT. Residues: CASSRRLEAGELFF. The V call is TRBV6-5, the J call TRBJ2-2; D unclear. CDR3 size: 14 residues. V lost 6 bases, J lost 6 bases, and 14 bases lay in between. In germline, CDR1 is MNHEY, CDR2 SVGAGI.

In DNA form, the CDR3 reads TGTGCCAGCAGTTTATTTAGCGGGAGTGTCTACGAGCAGTACTTC. It codes for CASSLFSGSVYEQYF. The rearrangement joins TRBV28 to TRBJ2-7; 9 bases are a match to TRBD2. V shed 1 base, J shed 3 bases, and the junction held 4 bases outside the gene matches. Germline V gene sequence: CDR1 MDHEN, CDR2 SYDVKM. The CDR3 is 15 amino acids.

This clone was counted a single time. The chain combines TRBV5-1 with TRBJ1-2; 9 nucleotides align to TRBD1. Per germline, CDR1 SGHRS and CDR2 YFSETQ. The length of the CDR3 is 14 residues. V lost 5 bases to trimming and J lost 8 bases; unmatched junction nucleotides: 10. The CDR3 bases are TGCGCCAGCAGTAAAAGGGACAGGGAATGGGGCTACACCTTC. The encoded protein is CASSKRDREWGYTF.

The chain uses TRBV5-1 and TRBJ2-2, with D tentatively TRBD2 (6 bases). Trimming removed 0 bases from V and 4 bases from J, with 10 bases in between. The CDR3 loop spans 15 amino acids. The germline CDR1 and CDR2 sequences are SGHRS and YFSETQ. DNA of the CDR3: TGCGCCAGCAGCTTGGACGGGAGTGGCACCGGGGAGCTGTTTTTT. Encoded protein: CASSLDGSGTGELFF.

The chain uses TRBV11-2 and TRBJ1-5; TRBD1 aligns across 9 bases. V was clipped by 4 bases and J by 3 bases; unmatched bases: 10. Per the germline V gene, CDR1 is SGHAT and CDR2 is FQNNGV. The CDR3 has 17 amino acids. Here the CDR3 DNA reads TGTGCCAGCAGCTCTCCCCCGGGACAGGGAATCAATCAGCCCCAGCATTTT. Translating gives CASSSPPGQGINQPQHF.

The chain uses TRBV11-2 and TRBJ2-2; 9 bases match TRBD1. CDR1 and CDR2 from the germline V gene are SGHAT and FQNNGV. The CDR3 has 16 amino acids. The J segment lost 4 bases and the V segment lost 3 bases, leaving 6 bases of the junction unmatched. The CDR3 DNA sequence: TGTGCCAGCAGCTTCACGACAGGGGGTGGCACCGGGGAGCTGTTTTTT. Translation: CASSFTTGGGTGELFF.

CDR3 region: CASSLAGGRGVYNEQFF. CDR3 in DNA: TGTGCCAGCAGCTTAGCAGGGGGCAGGGGGGTCTACAATGAGCAGTTCTTC. The genes are TRBV7-6 and TRBJ2-1; D might be TRBD1 (7 bases). The CDR3 is 17 residues long. Trimming removed 0 bases from V and 3 bases from J, with 15 bases in between. From germline, CDR1 is SGHVS and CDR2 FNYEAQ.